A single sample gave rise to the 13 T cell receptor beta chains below, sequenced in a study of T cell responses to AZD1222 COVID-19 vaccine. Produced via immunoSEQ multiplex PCR; TCRdb's table is partial and in-frame only. The table has roughly 140,000 clones, more than 85% seen once. This sample comprised peripheral blood, obtained on day 0 of AZD1222 vaccination. These receptors were obtained from an adult in good health.

This chain uses TRBV3-1 (or the pseudogene TRBV3-2) with TRBJ1-5; a weak D match, TRBD1 (6 bases). The CDR3 loop spans 15 amino acids. CDR1 LGHDT and CDR2 YNNKEL come from the germline V gene (reference sequence). The V end was cut by 7 bases, the J end by 0 bases, with 13 bases between. The CDR3 nucleotides are TGTGCCAGCAAACAGGGATTCTATAGCAATCAGCCCCAGCATTTT. This gives the protein CASKQGFYSNQPQHF.

This chain connects TRBV15 to TRBJ2-6, with D possibly being TRBD1 (5 bases). Germline V lookup: CDR1 LNHNV, CDR2 YYDKDF (reference sequence). The V gene lost 1 base and the J gene lost 4 bases, with 8 bases spanning the gap. This CDR3 comprises 15 residues. The CDR3 here is CATSRGGDGANVLTF. The DNA of the CDR3 is TGTGCCACCAGCAGAGGGGGCGACGGGGCCAACGTCCTGACTTTC.

The chain joins TRBV6-5 to TRBJ1-2, with a possible D match to TRBD1 (6 bases). Germline V gene lookup returns CDR1 MNHEY and CDR2 SVGAGI. V dropped 6 bases and J dropped 4 bases, with 9 bases sitting between them. The CDR3 is 12 residues long. The CDR3, as DNA: TGTGCCAGCAGCGGGGGCCTCTATGGCTACACCTTC. Translation: CASSGGLYGYTF.

V gene TRBV2 combines with J gene TRBJ1-1; no reliable D call. The CDR3 runs 13 residues. In germline, CDR1 is SNHLY, CDR2 FYNNEI. V was cut by 4 bases and J by 1 base, with 7 bases left in between. CDR3 amino acids: CASSGVGNTEAFF. DNA of the CDR3: TGTGCCAGCAGTGGGGTAGGGAACACTGAAGCTTTCTTT.

This chain's CDR3 is CASSLQGGLYNSPLHF. As DNA, the CDR3 is TGTGCCAGTAGTCTGCAAGGGGGGCTCTATAATTCACCCCTCCACTTT. The chain links TRBV19 to TRBJ1-6; weak D call: TRBD1 (6 bases). The CDR3 runs 16 residues. Germline V CDR1 and CDR2: LNHDA, SQIVND (reference sequence). The V and J ends lost 5 bases and 3 bases respectively, with 14 bases between them.

Of note for this clone: The sample holds other DNA sequences that translate to the same CDR3. This chain's CDR3 is CASSLQTGLNTEAFF. The CDR3 DNA reads as TGCGCCAGCAGCTTGCAGACAGGGTTGAACACTGAAGCTTTCTTT. The chain employs TRBV5-1 and TRBJ1-1; TRBD1 aligns across 7 bases. This CDR3 is 15 amino acids long. Germline values: CDR1 SGHRS, CDR2 YFSETQ. V trimming: 1 base; J trimming: 0 bases; junction bases outside the gene matches: 3. Together with reference TRBV5-1 and TRBJ1-1, the CDR3 gives the full variable domain: KAGVTQTPRYLIKTRGQQVTLSCSPISGHRSVSWYQQTPGQGLQFLFEYFSETQRNKGNFPGRFSGRQFSNSRSEMNVSTLELGDSALYLCASSLQTGLNTEAFFGQGTRLTVV.

This clone was counted once. V is TRBV4-2 and J is TRBJ2-7, with a weak D call TRBD1 (5 bases). The CDR3 covers 14 residues. Germline lookup yields CDR1 LGHNA and CDR2 YNFKEQ. Trimming removed 4 bases from V and 0 bases from J, with 10 bases in between. This chain's CDR3 is CASSPRQSSYEQYF. The CDR3 DNA follows: TGTGCCAGCAGCCCTAGACAGAGCTCCTACGAGCAGTACTTC.

The V call is TRBV6-2 or TRBV6-3, the J call TRBJ1-5; 7 nucleotides line up with TRBD1. This CDR3 comprises 12 residues. CDR1 and CDR2 (germline): MNHEY, SVGEGT. V lost 5 bases to trimming and J lost 6 bases; unmatched junction nucleotides: 1. The CDR3 DNA sequence: TGTGCCAGCAGTCAGGGGGGTCAGCCCCAGCATTTT. Residues: CASSQGGQPQHF.

The chain links TRBV19 to TRBJ1-2; tentative D call: TRBD1 (5 bases). The V and J ends lost 5 bases and 0 bases respectively, with 10 bases between them. The CDR3 covers 14 residues. Germline V lookup: CDR1 LNHDA, CDR2 SQIVND (reference sequence). CDR3 bases: TGTGCCAGTAGTGAACAGGCAGCTAACTATGGCTACACCTTC. Protein sequence: CASSEQAANYGYTF.

V and J are TRBV27 and TRBJ1-2; TRBD1 aligns across 12 bases. After removal of 4 bases from V and 6 bases from J, the junction contained 6 bases not matched to a gene. Germline V lookup: CDR1 MNHEY, CDR2 SMNVEV (reference sequence). The CDR3 runs to 15 residues. The chain's CDR3 is CASSWGTGGEDGYTF. CDR3 DNA sequence: TGTGCCAGCAGTTGGGGGACAGGGGGCGAGGATGGCTACACCTTC.

This clone has just one count. The CDR3 reads CASSPGTGFFQPQHF. Written as DNA, the CDR3 is TGTGCCAGCAGTCCCGGGACAGGGTTTTTTCAGCCCCAGCATTTT. The chain employs TRBV6-2 or TRBV6-3 and TRBJ1-5; TRBD1 matches 9 bases. V was pared by 5 bases and J by 6 bases, with 8 bases of the junction left unmatched. This CDR3 has 15 amino acids. The germline gives CDR1 MNHEY, CDR2 SVGEGT.

This chain uses TRBV19 with TRBJ2-1; D call uncertain. From germline, CDR1 is LNHDA and CDR2 SQIVND (reference sequence). The V and J ends lost 5 bases and 0 bases respectively, with 8 bases between them. The length of the CDR3 is 14 residues. CDR3 coding DNA: TGTGCCAGTAGTCCTCCAAGCTCCTACAATGAGCAGTTCTTC. Protein sequence: CASSPPSSYNEQFF.

V is TRBV6-6 and J is TRBJ2-1; TRBD2 is a possible D gene (5 bases). Trimming removed 2 bases at V and 5 bases at J, with 7 bases between. The germline V gene encodes CDR1 MNHNY and CDR2 SVGAGI (reference sequence). The CDR3 runs to 13 residues. The CDR3 is CASSYQLDNEQFF. In DNA, the CDR3 is TGTGCCAGCAGTTACCAACTAGACAATGAGCAGTTCTTC.